This is a list of T cell receptor beta chains from one sample in a study of OX40 agonist ivuxolimab in advanced cancers. This table comes from immunoSEQ multiplex PCR, and its TCRdb copy is limited to in-frame clones, with some not included. The top ten clones hold about 5% of a sample with 71,000 or so clones, 80% to 85% of them seen once. The starting material was CD4+ or CD8+ T cells sorted from blood, obtained in a trial of the OX40 agonist ivuxolimab. These receptor sequences come from an adult with an advanced solid tumor such as melanoma, head and neck, liver or kidney cancer. Each CDR3 is given with its conserved first and last residue. Fields, in order: clone size, D gene, V gene, J gene, CDR3 DNA, CDR3 protein. The D gene is left open where the match is weak. The size of a clone is reported for some rows only, either as once, few or many, or as a class for expanded clones.

abundance: .; d_gene: TRBD1; v_gene: TRBV5-1; j_gene: TRBJ2-3; CDR3nt: TGCGCCAGCAGCTTGACACAGGGGGCGAGGGATACGCAGTATTTT; CDR3aa: CASSLTQGARDTQYF
abundance: .; d_gene: .; v_gene: TRBV7-8; j_gene: TRBJ2-7; CDR3nt: TGTGCCAGCAGCTTAGTGCAGGGTCCTTCGCGTGAGCAGTACTTC; CDR3aa: CASSLVQGPSREQYF
abundance: .; d_gene: .; v_gene: TRBV19; j_gene: TRBJ1-2; CDR3nt: TGTGCCAGTAGTATTATCAACAACTATGGCTACACCTTC; CDR3aa: CASSIINNYGYTF
abundance: few; d_gene: .; v_gene: TRBV7-2; j_gene: TRBJ2-2; CDR3nt: TGTGCCAGCAGCTTTTACGGGGAGCTGTTTTTT; CDR3aa: CASSFYGELFF
abundance: .; d_gene: .; v_gene: TRBV9; j_gene: TRBJ2-7; CDR3nt: TGTGCCAGCAGCGCCGACATGGGGAGCTCCTACGAGCAGTACTTC; CDR3aa: CASSADMGSSYEQYF
abundance: few; d_gene: TRBD2; v_gene: TRBV11-3; j_gene: TRBJ2-5; CDR3nt: TGTGCCAGCAGCTTGCCCCTCGGACTAGCGGGGGTCGGAGAGACCCAGTACTTC; CDR3aa: CASSLPLGLAGVGETQYF
abundance: .; d_gene: .; v_gene: TRBV19; j_gene: TRBJ2-5; CDR3nt: TGTGCCAGTAGGATAGCGGATCAAGAGACCCAGTACTTC; CDR3aa: CASRIADQETQYF
abundance: .; d_gene: TRBD2; v_gene: TRBV29-1; j_gene: TRBJ2-7; CDR3nt: TGCAGCGTTACCGGGACTAGCGGGAGTCTTTACGAGCAGTACTTC; CDR3aa: CSVTGTSGSLYEQYF
abundance: .; d_gene: TRBD1; v_gene: TRBV11-2; j_gene: TRBJ1-1; CDR3nt: TGTGCCAGCAGCTTATGGGACAGTAACACTGAAGCTTTCTTT; CDR3aa: CASSLWDSNTEAFF
abundance: .; d_gene: .; v_gene: TRBV21-1; j_gene: TRBJ2-7; CDR3nt: TGTGCCAGCAGCCCCCTCGGGGGGTTGGCCTACGAGCAGTACTTC; CDR3aa: CASSPLGGLAYEQYF
abundance: .; d_gene: TRBD2; v_gene: TRBV7-3; j_gene: TRBJ2-7; CDR3nt: TGTGCCAGCAGCCGGACTAGCGGGGATTCCTACGAGCAGTACTTC; CDR3aa: CASSRTSGDSYEQYF
abundance: .; d_gene: TRBD2; v_gene: TRBV7-8; j_gene: TRBJ2-1; CDR3nt: TGTGCCAGCAGCCCGCGGGGTGGAGTAGCGGGAGGAGATGAGCAGTTCTTC; CDR3aa: CASSPRGGVAGGDEQFF
abundance: .; d_gene: .; v_gene: TRBV2; j_gene: TRBJ2-4; CDR3nt: TGTGCCAGCCTAGAATCCTATACGGGTACCAAAAACATTCAGTACTTC; CDR3aa: CASLESYTGTKNIQYF
abundance: .; d_gene: .; v_gene: TRBV9; j_gene: TRBJ2-5; CDR3nt: TGTGCCAGCAGCCCCAACGCGGATCAAGAGACCCAGTACTTC; CDR3aa: CASSPNADQETQYF
abundance: .; d_gene: .; v_gene: TRBV18; j_gene: TRBJ1-1; CDR3nt: TGTGCCAGCCAACAAGGACCCCACAGTGAAGCTTTCTTT; CDR3aa: CASQQGPHSEAFF
abundance: .; d_gene: TRBD1; v_gene: TRBV5-1; j_gene: TRBJ2-7; CDR3nt: TGCGCCAGCAGCTTCGACAGGGCCTACGAGCAGTACTTC; CDR3aa: CASSFDRAYEQYF
abundance: .; d_gene: .; v_gene: TRBV20-1; j_gene: TRBJ2-1; CDR3nt: TGCAGTGCTAGAGATTCCAATGAGCAGTTCTTC; CDR3aa: CSARDSNEQFF
abundance: .; d_gene: TRBD1; v_gene: TRBV18; j_gene: TRBJ1-1; CDR3nt: TGTGCCAGCTCCATTGACAGGGACACTGAAGCTTTCTTT; CDR3aa: CASSIDRDTEAFF
abundance: many; d_gene: .; v_gene: TRBV4-1; j_gene: TRBJ1-1; CDR3nt: TGCGCCAGCAGCCAAGATAGGGAGACTGAAGCTTTCTTT; CDR3aa: CASSQDRETEAFF
abundance: .; d_gene: .; v_gene: TRBV4-1; j_gene: TRBJ1-4; CDR3nt: TGCGCCAGCAGGGGGCAGGGAAATGAAAAACTGTTTTTT; CDR3aa: CASRGQGNEKLFF
abundance: .; d_gene: .; v_gene: TRBV6-5; j_gene: TRBJ2-5; CDR3nt: TGTGCCAGCAGTGAAGGGACATTACAAGAGACCCAGTACTTC; CDR3aa: CASSEGTLQETQYF
abundance: .; d_gene: TRBD1; v_gene: TRBV6-6; j_gene: TRBJ1-1; CDR3nt: TGTGCCAGCAGACGAGGACAGGGTGCTTTCTTT; CDR3aa: CASRRGQGAFF
abundance: .; d_gene: TRBD2; v_gene: TRBV5-4; j_gene: TRBJ2-2; CDR3nt: TGTGCCAGCAGTATCGGGGGGTTAAACACCGGGGAGCTGTTTTTT; CDR3aa: CASSIGGLNTGELFF
abundance: .; d_gene: .; v_gene: TRBV18; j_gene: TRBJ2-5; CDR3nt: TGTGCCAGCTCACCATTAGGGGGAGAGACCCAGTACTTC; CDR3aa: CASSPLGGETQYF
abundance: .; d_gene: .; v_gene: TRBV29-1; j_gene: TRBJ2-3; CDR3nt: TGCAGCGCCATACCTCTAGAGGGGGGTACAGATACGCAGTATTTT; CDR3aa: CSAIPLEGGTDTQYF